The 9 T cell receptor beta chains given below trace back to one sample, sequenced in a study of blood T cell repertoires in COVID-19. The table came from immunoSEQ multiplex PCR; TCRdb's copy has only in-frame clones and leaves some out. The sample carries under 200,000 clones, around four fifths recorded once. Sequences were obtained from peripheral blood. The source is a woman of 80 years or more with acute or convalescent COVID-19.

This chain uses TRBV11-2 with TRBJ1-1, with D unclear. V lost 3 bases and J lost 6, with 11 bases in between. The germline CDR1 and CDR2 sequences are SGHAT and FQNNGV. The CDR3 has 13 amino acids. The CDR3 protein is CASSFASAAEAFF. CDR3 nucleotides: TGTGCCAGCAGCTTCGCCAGCGCCGCTGAAGCTTTCTTT.

This clone was observed once. The chain links TRBV30 to TRBJ1-5; no clear D gene. Germline CDR1 reads GTSNPN; CDR2 reads SVGIG (reference sequence). The V and J ends lost 0 bases and 3 bases respectively, with 6 bases between them. The CDR3 contains 13 residues. This CDR3 is CAWSVQSNQPQHF. The CDR3 nucleotides are TGTGCCTGGAGTGTCCAGTCCAATCAGCCCCAGCATTTT.

This sequence joins TRBV2 and TRBJ1-1; 10 bases are shared with TRBD1. The CDR3 length is 15 residues. V lost 3 bases and J lost 3; bases outside the gene matches: 4. Germline CDR1 is SNHLY and CDR2 is FYNNEI. The CDR3 region is CASSEDRGSYTEAFF. In DNA, the CDR3 is TGTGCCAGCAGTGAGGACAGGGGGTCTTACACTGAAGCTTTCTTT.

The chain carries TRBV3-1 (or the pseudogene TRBV3-2) and TRBJ2-7; 8 nucleotides align to TRBD1. The germline gives CDR1 LGHDT, CDR2 YNNKEL (reference sequence). The V gene end was trimmed by 8 bases and the J gene end by 7 bases; junction bases not matched to a gene: 13. The CDR3 sequence is 14 residues long. The CDR3 sequence: CASDYWDRSEEQYF. As DNA, the CDR3 is TGTGCCAGCGACTATTGGGACAGGTCAGAAGAGCAGTACTTC.

The chain combines TRBV19 with TRBJ1-5; D perhaps matches TRBD1 (5 bases). Trimming pared 0 bases from V and 1 base from J, leaving 7 bases between. The CDR3 extends over 15 amino acids. Germline V gene lookup returns CDR1 LNHDA and CDR2 SQIVND (reference sequence). The CDR3 sequence is CASSIERQSNQPQHF. The CDR3 DNA sequence: TGTGCCAGTAGTATAGAGAGACAGAGCAATCAGCCCCAGCATTTT.

A few counts support this clone. V gene TRBV12-3 or TRBV12-4 combines with J gene TRBJ1-1, with 7 positions matching TRBD1. V dropped 7 bases and J dropped 11; count of bases not matched to a gene: 10. The CDR3 covers 12 residues. CDR3 region: CASTLGGQTAFF. CDR3 DNA: TGTGCCAGCACTTTGGGGGGACAGACGGCTTTCTTT.

The chain employs TRBV3-1 (or the pseudogene TRBV3-2) and TRBJ1-6; D might be TRBD1 (6 bases). CDR3 length: 14 residues. Germline CDR1 LGHDT, CDR2 YNNKEL (reference sequence). V lost 4 bases and J lost 4, with 8 bases in between. The CDR3 nucleotides read TGTGCCAGCAGCCTCGGGACATATAATTCACCCCTCCACTTT. Amino acids: CASSLGTYNSPLHF.

The gene calls are TRBV30 and TRBJ1-1; D remains unclear. This CDR3 is 14 amino acids long. V lost 2 bases and J lost 3, with 13 bases in between. Looked up from germline, CDR1 is GTSNPN and CDR2 is SVGIG (reference sequence). The CDR3 loop is CAWSLAGYDTEAFF. The CDR3 DNA reads TGTGCCTGGAGTCTGGCGGGCTATGACACTGAAGCTTTCTTT.

This clone was counted only a few times. V usage is TRBV5-5 and J usage is TRBJ2-7; 9 nucleotides line up with TRBD1. The length of the CDR3 is 14 residues. Germline CDR1 and CDR2: SGHKS and YYEKEE (reference sequence). J was trimmed by 5 bases and V by 5 bases; bases with no gene match: 8. The CDR3 nucleotides read TGTGCCAGCAGACGCACAGGGGGCCACGACGAGCAGTACTTC. Amino acid sequence: CASRRTGGHDEQYF.